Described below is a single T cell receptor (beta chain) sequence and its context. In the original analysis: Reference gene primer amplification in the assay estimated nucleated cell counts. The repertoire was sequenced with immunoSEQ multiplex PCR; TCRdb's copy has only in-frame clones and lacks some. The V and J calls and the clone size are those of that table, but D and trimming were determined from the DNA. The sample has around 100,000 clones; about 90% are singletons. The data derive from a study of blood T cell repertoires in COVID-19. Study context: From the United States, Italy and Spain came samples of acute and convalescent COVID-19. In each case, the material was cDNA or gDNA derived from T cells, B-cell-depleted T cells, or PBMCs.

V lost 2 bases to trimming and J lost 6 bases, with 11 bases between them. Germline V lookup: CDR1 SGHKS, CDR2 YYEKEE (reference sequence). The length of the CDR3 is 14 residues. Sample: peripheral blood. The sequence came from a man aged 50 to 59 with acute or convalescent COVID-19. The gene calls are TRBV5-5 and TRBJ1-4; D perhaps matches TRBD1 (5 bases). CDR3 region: CASSFLGLDEKLFF. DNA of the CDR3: TGTGCCAGCAGCTTTCTGGGGCTAGATGAAAAACTGTTTTTT. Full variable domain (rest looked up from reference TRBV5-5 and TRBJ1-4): DAGVTQSPTHLIKTRGQQVTLRCSPISGHKSVSWYQQVLGQGPQFIFQYYEKEERGRGNFPDRFSARQFPNYSSELNVNALLLGDSALYLCASSFLGLDEKLFFGSGTQLSVL.